The 10 T cell receptor beta chains below were found in one sample sequenced in a study of blood T cells in healthy people across ages. Primers used in a second PCR of roughly 6 to 12 cycles were a sample-barcoded 5' primer and a J-beta primer mix. TCRdb reprocessed the 5' RACE reads via MiXCR and lists one record per CDR3 protein. The repertoire has hundreds of thousands of distinct CDR3 sequences, roughly 48% of them found once; the top ten carry 13%. Sequencing used blood. These receptors were taken from a man aged 25 to 40 in good health.

This chain joins TRBV6-5 and TRBJ2-3; 11 bases are shared with TRBD2. CDR3 length: 15 amino acids. Germline lookup yields CDR1 MNHEY and CDR2 SVGAGI. V gave up 5 bases and J gave up 5 bases; unmatched junction bases: 6. CDR3 in amino acids: CASSDGTSGGDTQYF. The CDR3 DNA reads TGTGCCAGCAGTGATGGGACTAGCGGAGGAGATACGCAGTATTTT.

V and J are TRBV29-1 and TRBJ1-2, with D hard to call. V was trimmed by 7 bases and J by 9 bases, leaving 15 bases between them. This CDR3 spans 11 amino acids. Germline CDR1 reads SQVTM; CDR2 reads ANQGSEA. The CDR3 spells CSGALGSSYTF. The CDR3 nucleotides are TGCAGCGGTGCGTTAGGGAGTAGCTACACCTTC.

V and J are TRBV7-3 and TRBJ2-1; 12 bases fit TRBD1. Trimming removed 1 base from V and 8 bases from J; junction bases left unmatched: 6. The CDR3 consists of 16 residues. Germline CDR1 reads SGHTA; CDR2 reads FQGTGA. The CDR3 sequence is CASSLIPGQGADEQFF. DNA of the CDR3: TGTGCCAGCAGCTTAATCCCGGGACAGGGGGCCGATGAGCAGTTCTTC.

This clonotype came up a few times. V and J are TRBV21-1 and TRBJ2-7; no check of the table's D call, TRBD2, against the DNA was made. TRBV21-1 is shown as a pseudogene. The CDR3 consists of 17 residues. CDR3 in DNA: TGTGCCAGCAGCCTTCGACAAACTAGCGGGGGAAGGTACGAGCAGTACTTC. This encodes CASSLRQTSGGRYEQYF.

A note on this clonotype: A much larger clone sits a single nucleotide away, making a read error possible. This sequence joins TRBV6-4 and TRBJ2-3, with D perhaps matching TRBD2 (6 bases). The CDR3 consists of 16 residues. The germline V and J ends were trimmed by 4 bases and 2 bases, with 16 bases remaining between them. The germline gives CDR1 MRHNA, CDR2 SNTAGT. CDR3 in amino acids: CASSVRAGHSTDTQYF. The CDR3 bases are TGTGCCAGCAGTGTTAGAGCGGGTCACTCCACAGATACGCAGTATTTT.

This clonotype has ten or more counts. Written as DNA, the CDR3 is TGCAGTGCTAGAGATCTGACTTCTACTAAAGAGACCCAGTACTTC. It encodes CSARDLTSTKETQYF. The V and J genes are TRBV20-1 and TRBJ2-5; no definite D call. V lost 0 bases, J lost 3 bases, and 14 bases lay in between. Germline CDR1 and CDR2: DFQATT and SNEGSKA (reference sequence). CDR3 length: 15 residues.

This clonotype was counted only a few times. The chain combines TRBV6-5 with TRBJ1-2, with 10 positions matching TRBD1. CDR1 is MNHEY and CDR2 is SVGAGI in the germline V gene. The CDR3 has 18 amino acids. The trim removed 3 bases at V and 4 bases at J, leaving 14 bases unmatched. CDR3 amino acids: CASSYLRDRGLHPYGYTF. The CDR3 nucleotides are TGTGCCAGCAGTTATCTCCGGGACAGGGGCCTTCATCCCTATGGCTACACCTTC.

J is TRBJ2-5 and V is TRBV12-3 or TRBV12-4, with TRBD1 matching 7 bases. The end of the DNA fits TRBJ2-7 better, so the J call may be wrong. The CDR3 has 13 residues. Written as DNA, the CDR3 is TGTGCCAGCAGTCGACAGGGTACGGGCGAGCAGTACTTC. It codes for CASSRQGTGEQYF.

V usage is TRBV7-6 and J usage is TRBJ2-7, with D tentatively TRBD1 (5 bases). Germline V gene lookup returns CDR1 SGHVS and CDR2 FNYEAQ. The CDR3 is 13 residues long. The germline V and J ends were trimmed by 5 bases and 3 bases, with 11 bases remaining between them. The CDR3 DNA follows: TGTGCCAGCAGCCCAACAGGAGTCTACGAGCAGTACTTC. As protein: CASSPTGVYEQYF.

The V call is TRBV4-1, the J call TRBJ2-1, with D unresolved. Judging by the DNA end, TRBJ2-7 fits better; the J call may be wrong. This CDR3 is 15 amino acids long. Germline V gene data show CDR1 as MGHRA and CDR2 as YSYEKL. The CDR3 loop reads CASSQGLVSYNEQYF. DNA of the CDR3: TGCGCCAGCAGCCAAGGGTTGGTCTCCTACAATGAGCAGTACTTC.